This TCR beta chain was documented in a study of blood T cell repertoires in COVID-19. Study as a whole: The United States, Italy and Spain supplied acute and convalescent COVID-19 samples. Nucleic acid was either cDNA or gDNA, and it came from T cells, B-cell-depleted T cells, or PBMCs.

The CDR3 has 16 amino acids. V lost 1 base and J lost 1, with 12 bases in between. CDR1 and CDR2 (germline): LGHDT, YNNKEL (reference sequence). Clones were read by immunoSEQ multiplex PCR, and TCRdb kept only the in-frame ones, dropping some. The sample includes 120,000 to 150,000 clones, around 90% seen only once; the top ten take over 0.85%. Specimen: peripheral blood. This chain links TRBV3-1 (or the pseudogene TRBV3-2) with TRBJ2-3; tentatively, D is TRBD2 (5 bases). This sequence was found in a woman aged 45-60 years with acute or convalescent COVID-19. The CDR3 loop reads CASSQAVAPGTDTQYF. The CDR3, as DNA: TGTGCCAGCAGCCAAGCGGTAGCGCCCGGCACAGATACGCAGTATTTT.